Listed below are T cell receptor beta chains from one sample, sequenced in a study of T cells in Graves' hyperthyroidism and ophthalmopathy. TCRdb re-called the multiplex PCR reads with MiXCR, one entry per CDR3 protein. The sample has around 600,000 distinct CDR3 sequences, approximately 15% seen once. The sequenced sample consisted of blood. The source of these receptors is a woman under 30 with Graves' ophthalmopathy. CDR3s include the opening cysteine and the closing phenylalanine or tryptophan. D genes are given only for firm matches. Clone sizes are given selectively: once, few, many, or a class where the clone is expanded.

CDR3: CASSAVQGFGEAFF
DNA: TGTGCCAGCAGCGCAGTGCAGGGGTTTGGTGAAGCTTTCTTT
D: .
length: 14
J: TRBJ1-1
size: many
V: TRBV11-3

CDR3: CASSRGGLYTDTGELFF
DNA: TGCGCCAGCAGCCGAGGGGGACTGTACACGGACACCGGGGAGCTGTTTTTT
D: .
length: 17
J: TRBJ2-2
size: few
V: TRBV4-1

CDR3: CASRGLDRNTEAFF
DNA: TGTGCCAGCAGGGGCCTGGACAGAAACACTGAAGCTTTCTTT
D: .
length: 14
J: TRBJ1-1
size: .
V: TRBV27

CDR3: CASGPWGNTEAFF
DNA: TGTGCTAGTGGTCCATGGGGGAACACTGAAGCTTTCTTT
D: .
length: 13
J: TRBJ1-1
size: few
V: TRBV12-5

CDR3: CASSMLGTLSGNTIYF
DNA: TGTGCCAGTAGTATGTTAGGGACGCTCTCTGGAAACACCATATATTTT
D: .
length: 16
J: TRBJ1-3
size: once
V: TRBV19

CDR3: CSARGAAEAFF
DNA: TGCAGTGCCCGGGGGGCTGCTGAAGCTTTCTTT
D: .
length: 11
J: TRBJ1-1
size: .
V: TRBV20-1

CDR3: CASSHGSGVKETQYF
DNA: TGCGCCAGCAGCCATGGATCCGGCGTGAAAGAGACCCAGTACTTC
D: .
length: 15
J: TRBJ2-5
size: many
V: TRBV4-3

CDR3: CSVESGSAYNEQFF
DNA: TGCAGCGTTGAATCAGGGTCGGCCTACAATGAGCAGTTCTTC
D: .
length: 14
J: TRBJ2-1
size: few
V: TRBV29-1

CDR3: CSVRLRDRVPLAQYF
DNA: TGCAGCGTTAGGTTACGGGACAGGGTCCCGTTGGCCCAGTACTTC
D: TRBD1
length: 15
J: TRBJ2-5
size: few
V: TRBV29-1

CDR3: CASSVSPGTGSSYEQYF
DNA: TGTGCCAGCAGCGTATCCCCCGGGACAGGGAGTTCCTACGAGCAGTACTTC
D: TRBD1
length: 17
J: TRBJ2-7
size: .
V: TRBV9

CDR3: CASSLSPALVYPTGELFF
DNA: TGTGCCAGCAGTTTATCCCCCGCTCTAGTTTACCCCACCGGGGAGCTGTTTTTT
D: .
length: 18
J: TRBJ2-2
size: many
V: TRBV28

CDR3: CASSQVRDSTGNTIYF
DNA: TGTGCCAGCTCACAGGTCCGGGATTCTACTGGAAACACCATATATTTT
D: .
length: 16
J: TRBJ1-3
size: .
V: TRBV18

CDR3: CASSPSVGVYGYTF
DNA: TGTGCCAGCAGTCCCTCGGTCGGGGTCTATGGCTACACCTTC
D: .
length: 14
J: TRBJ1-2
size: many
V: TRBV27

CDR3: CASSIGTVGAEAFF
DNA: TGTGCCAGCAGCATCGGGACAGTGGGGGCTGAAGCTTTCTTT
D: TRBD1
length: 14
J: TRBJ1-1
size: many
V: TRBV7-3

CDR3: CASSPPTRVTSTDTQYF
DNA: TGTGCCAGCAGCCCTCCGACTAGAGTAACTAGCACAGATACGCAGTATTTT
D: .
length: 17
J: TRBJ2-3
size: few
V: TRBV11-2

CDR3: CASSYLIPRFRRTEAFF
DNA: TGTGCCAGCAGTTACCTGATACCAAGATTCAGGAGGACTGAAGCTTTCTTT
D: .
length: 17
J: TRBJ1-1
size: many
V: TRBV6-2/TRBV6-3

CDR3: CASSLSTVNTEAFF
DNA: TGTGCCAGCAGCCTTTCAACAGTGAACACTGAAGCTTTCTTT
D: .
length: 14
J: TRBJ1-1
size: many
V: TRBV3-1

CDR3: CAFDSPLHF
DNA: TGTGCCTTCGATTCACCCCTCCACTTT
D: .
length: 9
J: TRBJ1-6
size: many
V: TRBV30

CDR3: CASSFVGSGNTIYF
DNA: TGTGCCAGCAGCTTTGTGGGCTCTGGAAACACCATATATTTT
D: .
length: 14
J: TRBJ1-3
size: few
V: TRBV7-9

CDR3: CSARVGTGGPYEQYF
DNA: TGCAGTGCTAGAGTGGGGACAGGGGGCCCCTACGAGCAGTACTTC
D: TRBD1
length: 15
J: TRBJ2-7
size: .
V: TRBV20-1

CDR3: CASSYEAGWTGELFF
DNA: TGTGCCAGCAGTTACGAGGCAGGATGGACCGGGGAGCTGTTTTTT
D: .
length: 15
J: TRBJ2-2
size: few
V: TRBV6-5

CDR3: CASSYMEGAIYEQYF
DNA: TGTGCCAGCAGTTACATGGAGGGGGCAATCTACGAGCAGTACTTC
D: .
length: 15
J: TRBJ2-7
size: many
V: TRBV6-5